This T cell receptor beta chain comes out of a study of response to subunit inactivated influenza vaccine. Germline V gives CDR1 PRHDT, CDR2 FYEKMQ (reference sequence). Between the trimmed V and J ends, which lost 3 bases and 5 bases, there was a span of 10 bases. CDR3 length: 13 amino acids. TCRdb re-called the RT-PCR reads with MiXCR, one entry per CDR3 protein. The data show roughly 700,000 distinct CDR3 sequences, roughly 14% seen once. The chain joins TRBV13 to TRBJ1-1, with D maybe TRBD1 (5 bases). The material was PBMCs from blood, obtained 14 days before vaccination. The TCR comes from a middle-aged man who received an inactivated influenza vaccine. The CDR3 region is CASSFRAATEAFF. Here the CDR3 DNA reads TGTGCCAGCAGCTTCAGGGCTGCAACTGAAGCTTTCTTT.